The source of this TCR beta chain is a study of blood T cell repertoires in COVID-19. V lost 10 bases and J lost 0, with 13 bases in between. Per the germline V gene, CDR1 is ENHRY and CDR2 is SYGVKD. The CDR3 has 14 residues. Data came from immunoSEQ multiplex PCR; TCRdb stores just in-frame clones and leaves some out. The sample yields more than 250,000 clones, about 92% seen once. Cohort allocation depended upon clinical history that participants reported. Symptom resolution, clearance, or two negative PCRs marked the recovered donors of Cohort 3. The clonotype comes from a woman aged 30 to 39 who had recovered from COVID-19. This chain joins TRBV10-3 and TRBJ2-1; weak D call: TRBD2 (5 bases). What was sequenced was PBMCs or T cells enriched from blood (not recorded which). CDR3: CATISGNSYNEQFF. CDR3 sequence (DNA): TGTGCCACCATCAGCGGTAACTCCTACAATGAGCAGTTCTTC.